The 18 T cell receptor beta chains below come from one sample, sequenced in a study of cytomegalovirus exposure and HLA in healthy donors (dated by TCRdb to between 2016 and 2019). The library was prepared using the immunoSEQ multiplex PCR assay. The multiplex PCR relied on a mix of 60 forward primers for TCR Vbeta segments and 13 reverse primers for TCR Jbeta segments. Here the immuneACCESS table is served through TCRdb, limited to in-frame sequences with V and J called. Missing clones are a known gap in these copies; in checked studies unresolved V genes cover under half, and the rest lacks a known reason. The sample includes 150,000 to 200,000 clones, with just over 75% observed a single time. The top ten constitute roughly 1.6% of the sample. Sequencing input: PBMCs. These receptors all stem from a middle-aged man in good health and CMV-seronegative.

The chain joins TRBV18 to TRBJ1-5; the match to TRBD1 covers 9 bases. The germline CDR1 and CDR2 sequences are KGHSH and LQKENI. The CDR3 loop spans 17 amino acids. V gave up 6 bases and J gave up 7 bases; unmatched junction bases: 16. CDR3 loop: CASSPFQQGAVGQPQHF. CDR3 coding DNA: TGTGCCAGCTCGCCTTTTCAACAGGGGGCGGTGGGACAGCCCCAGCATTTT.

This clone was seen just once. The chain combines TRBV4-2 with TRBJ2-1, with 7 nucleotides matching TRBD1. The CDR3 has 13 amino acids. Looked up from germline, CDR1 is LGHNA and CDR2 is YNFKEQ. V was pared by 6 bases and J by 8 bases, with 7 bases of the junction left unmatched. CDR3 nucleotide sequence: TGTGCCAGCAGGCCAGGGGGTTCCCATGAGCAGTTCTTC. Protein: CASRPGGSHEQFF.

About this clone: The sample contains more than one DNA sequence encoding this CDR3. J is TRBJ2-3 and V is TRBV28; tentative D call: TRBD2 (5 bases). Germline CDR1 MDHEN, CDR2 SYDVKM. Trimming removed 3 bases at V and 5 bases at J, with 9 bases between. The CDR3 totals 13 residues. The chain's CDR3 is CASSFSGGDTQYF. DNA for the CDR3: TGTGCCAGCAGTTTCAGCGGTGGAGATACGCAGTATTTT.

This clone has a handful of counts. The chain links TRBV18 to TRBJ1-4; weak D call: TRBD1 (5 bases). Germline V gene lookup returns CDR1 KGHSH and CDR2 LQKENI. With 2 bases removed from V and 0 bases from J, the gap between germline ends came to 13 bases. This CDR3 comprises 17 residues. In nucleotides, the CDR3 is TGTGCCAGCTCACCAAAGAGCGGGACTGCAACTAATGAAAAACTGTTTTTT. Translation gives CASSPKSGTATNEKLFF.

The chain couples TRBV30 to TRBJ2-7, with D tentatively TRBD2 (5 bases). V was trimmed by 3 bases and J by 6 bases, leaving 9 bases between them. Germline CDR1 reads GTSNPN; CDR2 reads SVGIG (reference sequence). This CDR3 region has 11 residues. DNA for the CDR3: TGTGCCTGGAGATCCGAGGGCGAGCAGTACTTC. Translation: CAWRSEGEQYF. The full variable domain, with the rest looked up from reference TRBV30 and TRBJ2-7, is SQTIHQWPATLVQPVGSPLSLECTVEGTSNPNLYWYRQAAGRGLQLLFYSVGIGQISSEVPQNLSASRPQDRQFILSSKKLLLSDSGFYLCAWRSEGEQYFGPGTRLTVT.

This CDR3 reads CASSAIMGLAGGWPQYF. The CDR3 nucleotides read TGTGCCAGCAGTGCTATAATGGGACTAGCGGGAGGGTGGCCGCAGTATTTT. The V call is TRBV25-1, the J call TRBJ2-3; 16 positions agree with TRBD2. The CDR3 runs 17 residues. Looked up from germline, CDR1 is MGHDK and CDR2 is SYGVNS. Losses at the gene ends were 4 bases for V and 10 bases for J; bases not matched to a gene: 11.

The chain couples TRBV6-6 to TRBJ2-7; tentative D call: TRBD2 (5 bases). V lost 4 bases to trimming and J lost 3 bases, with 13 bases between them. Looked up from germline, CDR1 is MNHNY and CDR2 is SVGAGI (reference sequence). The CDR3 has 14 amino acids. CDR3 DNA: TGTGCCAGCAGTTCCCCCCGGGGAGTCTACGAGCAGTACTTC. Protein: CASSSPRGVYEQYF.

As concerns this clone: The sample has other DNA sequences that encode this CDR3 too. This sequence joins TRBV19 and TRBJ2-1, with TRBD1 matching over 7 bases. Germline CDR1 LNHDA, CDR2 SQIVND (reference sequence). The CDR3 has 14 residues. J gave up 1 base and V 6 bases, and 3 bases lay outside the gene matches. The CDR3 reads CASSRDSSYNEQFF. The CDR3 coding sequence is TGTGCCAGTAGCCGGGACAGTTCCTACAATGAGCAGTTCTTC.

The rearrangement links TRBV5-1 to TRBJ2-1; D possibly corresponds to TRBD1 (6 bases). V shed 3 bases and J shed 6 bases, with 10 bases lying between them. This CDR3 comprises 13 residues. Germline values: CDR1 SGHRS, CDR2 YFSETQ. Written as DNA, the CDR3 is TGCGCCAGCAGCTCGGGACACCCCAATGAGCAGTTCTTC. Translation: CASSSGHPNEQFF.

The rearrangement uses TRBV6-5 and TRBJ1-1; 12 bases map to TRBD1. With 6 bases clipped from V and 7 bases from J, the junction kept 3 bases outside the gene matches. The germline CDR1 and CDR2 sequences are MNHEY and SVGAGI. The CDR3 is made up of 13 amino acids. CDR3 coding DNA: TGTGCCAGCAGGGGGACAGGGGGCTATGAAGCTTTCTTT. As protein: CASRGTGGYEAFF.

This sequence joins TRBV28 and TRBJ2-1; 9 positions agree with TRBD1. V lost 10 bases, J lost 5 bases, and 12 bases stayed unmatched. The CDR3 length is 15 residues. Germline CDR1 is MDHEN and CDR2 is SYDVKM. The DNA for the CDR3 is TGTGCCACCTACCGAACTGGGACAGGGAACAATGAGCAGTTCTTC. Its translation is CATYRTGTGNNEQFF.

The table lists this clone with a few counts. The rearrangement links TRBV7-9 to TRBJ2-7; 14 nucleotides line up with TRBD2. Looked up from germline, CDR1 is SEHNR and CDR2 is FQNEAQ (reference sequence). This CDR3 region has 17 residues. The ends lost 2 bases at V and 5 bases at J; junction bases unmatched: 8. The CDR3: CASSLTGLAGVSDEQYV. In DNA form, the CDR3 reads TGTGCCAGCAGCTTAACGGGACTAGCGGGAGTCAGCGACGAGCAGTACGTC.

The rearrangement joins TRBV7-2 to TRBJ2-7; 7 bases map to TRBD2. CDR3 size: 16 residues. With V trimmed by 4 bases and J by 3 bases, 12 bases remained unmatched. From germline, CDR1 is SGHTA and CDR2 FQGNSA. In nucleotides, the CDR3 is TGTGCCAGCAGCTCTATGGGAAGAAGCGGGAACTACGAGCAGTACTTC. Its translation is CASSSMGRSGNYEQYF.

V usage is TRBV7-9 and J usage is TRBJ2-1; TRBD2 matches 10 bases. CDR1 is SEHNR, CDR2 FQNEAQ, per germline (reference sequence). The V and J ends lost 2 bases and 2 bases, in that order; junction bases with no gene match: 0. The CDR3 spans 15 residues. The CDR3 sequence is CASSLLAGAYNEQFF. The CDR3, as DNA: TGTGCCAGCAGCTTACTAGCGGGAGCCTACAATGAGCAGTTCTTC.

CDR3 nucleotide sequence: TGTGCCAGCAGTTTTGGTGGCAGGGGGCTGGAGACCCAGTACTTC. Its translation: CASSFGGRGLETQYF. The V call is TRBV27, the J call TRBJ2-5; 8 positions match TRBD1. CDR1 is MNHEY, CDR2 SMNVEV, per germline (reference sequence). The CDR3 totals 15 residues. V shed 3 bases and J 5 bases; nucleotides not matched to a gene: 8.

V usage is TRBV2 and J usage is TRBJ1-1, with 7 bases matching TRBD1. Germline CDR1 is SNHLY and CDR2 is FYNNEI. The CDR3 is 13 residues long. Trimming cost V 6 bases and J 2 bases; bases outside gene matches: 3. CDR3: CASRTGPNTEAFF. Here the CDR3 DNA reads TGTGCCAGCAGGACAGGGCCAAACACTGAAGCTTTCTTT.

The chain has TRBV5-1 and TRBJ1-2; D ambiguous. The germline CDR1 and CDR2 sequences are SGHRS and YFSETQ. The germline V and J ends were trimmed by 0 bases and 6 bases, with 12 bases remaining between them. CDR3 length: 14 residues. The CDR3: CASSLGLPADGYTF. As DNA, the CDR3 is TGCGCCAGCAGCTTGGGGCTACCGGCGGATGGCTACACCTTC.

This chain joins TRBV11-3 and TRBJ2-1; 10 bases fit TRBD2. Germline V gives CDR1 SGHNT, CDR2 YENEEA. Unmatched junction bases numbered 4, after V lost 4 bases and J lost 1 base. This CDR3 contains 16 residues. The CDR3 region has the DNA TGTGCCAGCAGCTCTATAGCGGGAGGATCCTACAATGAGCAGTTCTTC. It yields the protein CASSSIAGGSYNEQFF.